One and the same sample provided the 23 T cell receptor beta chains below, sequenced in a study of response to subunit inactivated influenza vaccine (dated by TCRdb to the late 2010s). Library method: RT-PCR. Reads for this sample came from an Illumina HiSeq 2500. The raw public data were reprocessed by TCRdb itself: fastp quality trimming at Q25, MiXCR clonotype calling, in-frame beta chains only. Identical CDR3 proteins give one entry, which carries the most common genes and DNA. This sample lists roughly 710,000 distinct CDR3 sequences; less than 15% were detected once. The ten most abundant clones make up less than 9% of the sample. The sample here was PBMCs from blood, taken roughly 2 weeks before vaccination. The receptor set was obtained from a man aged 45-60 years who received an inactivated influenza vaccine. Donor details come from another sample of the same person, matched by shared clones.

This clonotype occurred a few times. The rearrangement uses TRBV7-9 and TRBJ2-5; 7 bases map to TRBD2. The junction had 10 bases not matched to a gene; V was cut back by 1 base and J by 5 bases. The CDR3 contains 16 residues. The germline V gene has CDR1 SEHNR and CDR2 FQNEAQ (reference sequence). The CDR3 DNA reads as TGTGCCAGCAGCTTAGGCGCAGCGGGATTTGCGGAGACCCAGTACTTC. This translates into CASSLGAAGFAETQYF.

This clonotype was counted many times. The rearrangement joins TRBV29-1 to TRBJ2-3; TRBD1 agrees at 8 bases. This CDR3 is 15 amino acids long. The junction had 9 bases not matched to a gene; V was cut back by 5 bases and J by 2 bases. The germline CDR1 and CDR2 sequences are SQVTM and ANQGSEA. The CDR3 protein is CSVNPQTGATDTQYF. In DNA form, the CDR3 reads TGCAGCGTTAACCCTCAGACAGGGGCCACAGATACGCAGTATTTT.

A few counts support this clonotype. The V and J genes are TRBV20-1 and TRBJ1-1; D gene uncertain. The CDR3 runs 11 residues. V lost 6 bases and J lost 1, with 6 bases in between. Germline CDR1 is DFQATT and CDR2 is SNEGSKA (reference sequence). The CDR3 bases are TGCAGTGCCGACGGGAACACTGAAGCTTTCTTT. Amino acid sequence: CSADGNTEAFF.

This clonotype was seen at least ten times. The genes are TRBV5-1 and TRBJ2-5, with D unresolved. The V end lost 0 bases, the J end lost 2 bases, and 2 bases lay between the germline ends. The CDR3 length is 12 residues. CDR1 and CDR2 (germline): SGHRS, YFSETQ. The CDR3 DNA is TGCGCCAGCAGCTTGGGACAAGAGACCCAGTACTTC. This codes for CASSLGQETQYF. Full variable domain (remainder filled in from reference TRBV5-1 and TRBJ2-5): KAGVTQTPRYLIKTRGQQVTLSCSPISGHRSVSWYQQTPGQGLQFLFEYFSETQRNKGNFPGRFSGRQFSNSRSEMNVSTLELGDSALYLCASSLGQETQYFGPGTRLLVL.

This clonotype was seen a few times. This chain joins TRBV27 and TRBJ1-5, with no clear D. Trimming removed 2 bases from V and 4 bases from J, with 6 bases in between. Germline assignment: CDR1 MNHEY and CDR2 SMNVEV (reference sequence). The CDR3 spans 13 residues. Here the CDR3 reads CASSLIPNQPQHF. The CDR3 nucleotides read TGTGCCAGCAGTTTAATTCCGAATCAGCCCCAGCATTTT.

J is TRBJ2-3 and V is TRBV18; no clear D. V was clipped by 3 bases and J by 2 bases, with 9 bases between them. From germline, CDR1 is KGHSH and CDR2 LQKENI. This CDR3 comprises 14 residues. The CDR3: CASSPTADTDTQYF. The CDR3, as DNA: TGTGCCAGCTCACCGACGGCTGACACAGATACGCAGTATTTT.

The rearrangement links TRBV6-1 to TRBJ2-3; D could derive from TRBD1 or TRBD2 (5 bases each). Between the trimmed V and J ends, which lost 6 bases and 2 bases, there was a span of 12 bases. This CDR3 is 14 amino acids long. Germline V gives CDR1 MNHNS, CDR2 SASEGT. As DNA, the CDR3 is TGTGCCAGCAGAAGACCCGGGGCCACAGATACGCAGTATTTT. This codes for CASRRPGATDTQYF.

The table lists this clonotype with a few counts. The V and J genes are TRBV5-5 and TRBJ2-1, with D possibly TRBD2 on 5 matching bases. V was cut by 4 bases and J by 0 bases, with 17 bases left in between. Germline V lookup: CDR1 SGHKS, CDR2 YYEKEE (reference sequence). This CDR3 has 17 residues. The CDR3 reads CASSPDGLIYSYNEQFF. CDR3 coding DNA: TGTGCCAGCAGCCCCGACGGACTCATTTACTCCTACAATGAGCAGTTCTTC.

This clonotype has more than one count but fewer than ten. This chain links TRBV7-9 with TRBJ2-5, with D tentatively TRBD1 or TRBD2 (5 bases each). The CDR3 covers 16 residues. In germline, CDR1 is SEHNR, CDR2 FQNEAQ (reference sequence). V lost 4 bases to trimming and J lost 2 bases, with 17 bases between them. The CDR3: CASSSPIGAKQETQYF. CDR3 DNA sequence: TGTGCCAGCAGCTCCCCAATCGGGGCCAAGCAAGAGACCCAGTACTTC.

This clonotype turned up a few times. The chain has TRBV28 and TRBJ1-2; possibly TRBD1 for D (5 bases). The CDR3 contains 14 residues. CDR1 and CDR2 (germline): MDHEN, SYDVKM. V lost 6 bases and J lost 2, with 13 bases in between. The CDR3 sequence: CASRSGRTNYGYTF. The CDR3 DNA sequence: TGTGCCAGCAGATCGGGACGGACCAACTATGGCTACACCTTC.

The J gene is TRBJ2-5, the V gene TRBV7-6; 10 positions agree with TRBD1. The CDR3 sequence is 17 residues long. Trimming cost V 1 base and J 5 bases; bases outside gene matches: 10. Germline V gene lookup returns CDR1 SGHVS and CDR2 FNYEAQ. The CDR3 loop reads CASSLEVPGQGSETQYF. The CDR3 DNA reads TGTGCCAGCAGCTTAGAGGTCCCGGGACAGGGGTCCGAGACCCAGTACTTC. The full variable domain, in which reference TRBV7-6 and TRBJ2-5 provide the parts outside the CDR3, is GAGVSQSPRYKVTKRGQDVALRCDPISGHVSLYWYRQALGQGPEFLTYFNYEAQQDKSGLPNDRFSAERPEGSISTLTIQRTEQRDSAMYRCASSLEVPGQGSETQYFGPGTRLLVL.

J is TRBJ1-5 and V is TRBV20-1, with a possible D match to TRBD1 (5 bases). CDR1 is DFQATT and CDR2 is SNEGSKA in the germline V gene (reference sequence). This CDR3 spans 11 amino acids. V was shortened by 3 bases and J by 7 bases, with 7 bases between the two germline ends. DNA of the CDR3: TGCAGTGCTAGTCAGGGACAGCCCCAGCATTTT. This gives the protein CSASQGQPQHF.

This chain uses TRBV4-1 with TRBJ1-5; no firm D call. V was clipped by 1 base and J by 0 bases, with 7 bases between them. Looked up from germline, CDR1 is MGHRA and CDR2 is YSYEKL. The CDR3 has 15 amino acids. Here the CDR3 DNA reads TGCGCCAGCAGCCAAGGACCTTATAGCAATCAGCCCCAGCATTTT. Protein: CASSQGPYSNQPQHF.

This clonotype turned up a few times. The chain couples TRBV11-2 to TRBJ2-3; D unresolved. Germline CDR1 and CDR2: SGHAT and FQNNGV. The CDR3 consists of 16 residues. The germline V and J ends were trimmed by 7 bases and 0 bases, with 17 bases remaining between them. CDR3 loop: CASTVRRLESTDTQYF. The CDR3 region has the DNA TGTGCCAGCACCGTACGGCGGCTAGAGAGCACAGATACGCAGTATTTT.

This clonotype was picked up a small number of times. The chain uses TRBV20-1 and TRBJ1-4; D is perhaps TRBD1 (5 bases). The germline gives CDR1 DFQATT, CDR2 SNEGSKA (reference sequence). V lost 3 bases to trimming and J lost 0 bases, with 11 bases between them. The CDR3 is 15 amino acids. The chain's CDR3 is CSARDTVATNEKLFF. CDR3 coding DNA: TGCAGTGCTAGGGACACGGTTGCAACTAATGAAAAACTGTTTTTT.

The sample holds a few counts of this clonotype. This rearrangement joins TRBV2 to TRBJ2-4; the D gene could be TRBD1 or TRBD2 (5 bases each). The V gene's germline CDR1 is SNHLY and CDR2 FYNNEI. V dropped 4 bases and J dropped 7 bases, with 11 bases sitting between them. CDR3 length equals 13 residues. The CDR3 DNA is TGTGCCAGCAGTGTCGGGGCGCGGAACATTCAGTACTTC. Its protein is CASSVGARNIQYF.

As to this clonotype: Possible read error: a much larger clone is one base away. This chain connects TRBV18 to TRBJ1-5; D possibly matches TRBD1 or TRBD2 (6 bases each). Judging by the DNA end, TRBJ2-3 fits better; the J call may be wrong. Germline V gene lookup returns CDR1 KGHSH and CDR2 LQKENI. There are 19 residues in the CDR3. Here the CDR3 DNA reads TGTGCCAGCTCACCACGGGACGGTCGGGGGCCGTCTAGCAATCAGCCCCAGTATTTT. It is translated as CASSPRDGRGPSSNQPQYF.

The rearrangement links TRBV9 to TRBJ1-3; TRBD1 agrees at 8 bases. Germline V lookup: CDR1 SGDLS, CDR2 YYNGEE. Trimming removed 3 bases from V and 0 bases from J; junction bases left unmatched: 8. This CDR3 contains 17 residues. The CDR3 DNA reads TGTGCCAGCAGCGGAGACAGGGGCTACACCTCTGGAAACACCATATATTTT. It yields the protein CASSGDRGYTSGNTIYF.

This clonotype was found many times. The chain employs TRBV29-1 and TRBJ2-3, with TRBD2 matching 11 bases. V lost 6 bases, J lost 0 bases, and 2 bases stayed unmatched. CDR1 and CDR2 (germline): SQVTM, ANQGSEA. The CDR3 loop spans 14 amino acids. The CDR3 loop is CSVGTSGSTDTQYF. The CDR3 region has the DNA TGCAGCGTCGGGACTAGCGGAAGCACAGATACGCAGTATTTT.

The CDR3, as DNA: TGCAGTGCGAACCGGGGCCCAACTAATGAAAAACTGTTTTTT. It specifies CSANRGPTNEKLFF. The chain uses TRBV20-1 and TRBJ1-4; D might be TRBD1 (5 bases). The CDR3 sequence is 14 residues long. V lost 6 bases and J lost 0, with 11 bases in between. The V gene's germline CDR1 is DFQATT and CDR2 SNEGSKA (reference sequence).

The table lists this clonotype with a few counts. The chain links TRBV6-5 to TRBJ2-7; no firm D call. Trimming stripped 4 bases from V and 1 base from J, with 20 bases between. Looked up from germline, CDR1 is MNHEY and CDR2 is SVGAGI. The CDR3 is made up of 17 amino acids. The chain's CDR3 is CASSSVAPFSWSYEQYF. CDR3 in DNA: TGTGCCAGCAGTTCCGTTGCCCCGTTCTCTTGGTCCTACGAGCAGTACTTC.

This clonotype occurred a few times. This rearrangement joins TRBV7-2 to TRBJ2-2, with TRBD2 identical over 8 bases. The CDR3 is made up of 16 amino acids. With 6 bases clipped from V and 4 bases from J, the junction kept 10 bases outside the gene matches. Per the germline V gene, CDR1 is SGHTA and CDR2 is FQGNSA. The CDR3 DNA reads TGTGCCAGCAGTTACCAAGCGGGGGCGGTCACCGGGGAGCTGTTTTTT. Amino acids: CASSYQAGAVTGELFF.

This clonotype was detected a few times. V usage is TRBV5-1 and J usage is TRBJ2-7; 11 positions match TRBD1. CDR1 SGHRS and CDR2 YFSETQ come from the germline V gene. Trimming removed 7 bases from V and 3 bases from J; junction bases left unmatched: 6. This CDR3 is 14 amino acids long. CDR3 amino acids: CASRSGTGGYEQYF. CDR3 coding DNA: TGCGCCAGCCGATCCGGGACAGGGGGCTACGAGCAGTACTTC.